This TCR beta chain was identified in a study of cytomegalovirus exposure and HLA in healthy donors. In the study overall: About 85 million unique TCR sequences came from HLA-typed donors in an early release.

Details on this clone: The target antigen is unknown.

Findings of the study overall: In an earlier analysis, in some 540 donors, most V segments appeared productive either ~87% or ~30% of the time. The authors assumed roughly uniform sequencing depth across donors for presence/absence analyses. In vitro data verified a few CMV-associated chains as specific for CMV antigens.

The ends were cut back, 0 bases at V and 7 bases at J, with 14 bases in the middle. The CDR3 loop spans 15 amino acids. CDR1 is SGHTS and CDR2 is YDEGEE in the germline V gene. A multiplex PCR was run with 60 Vbeta primers and 13 Jbeta primers. TCRdb keeps only in-frame clones here, not all; method: immunoSEQ multiplex PCR. The sample lists around 150,000 clones; roughly four fifths were seen once. The clonotype originates from a woman aged 40 to 55 in good health and CMV-seronegative. The chain recombines TRBV5-8 with TRBJ1-5; a possible D gene is TRBD1 (6 bases). What was sequenced was PBMCs. CDR3 protein: CASSLGIQGNQPQHF. The CDR3 DNA reads TGTGCCAGCAGCTTGGGAATACAGGGAAACCAGCCCCAGCATTTT.